These 30 T cell receptor beta chains were sequenced from one sample in a study of cytomegalovirus exposure and HLA in healthy donors. Clones were read by immunoSEQ multiplex PCR, and TCRdb kept only the in-frame ones, dropping some. The data hold approximately 60,000 clones, with over 75% observed a single time. What was sequenced was PBMCs. The receptors were sampled from a man aged 18-30 years in good health and CMV-seronegative.

The CDR3 here is CASSLGGTPSYEQYF. CDR3 sequence (DNA): TGTGCCAGCAGCTTAGGGGGGACTCCTTCCTACGAGCAGTACTTC. The chain has TRBV7-6 and TRBJ2-7; D is perhaps TRBD2 (6 bases). The CDR3 contains 15 residues. Trimming left V 1 base short and J 1 base short, with 11 bases between. Germline V gene data show CDR1 as SGHVS and CDR2 as FNYEAQ.

This chain uses TRBV5-4 with TRBJ1-1; tentatively, D is TRBD1 (5 bases). There are 13 residues in the CDR3. The germline V and J ends were trimmed by 2 bases and 4 bases, with 9 bases remaining between them. From germline, CDR1 is SGHNT and CDR2 YYREEE (reference sequence). In DNA, the CDR3 is TGTGCCAGCAGCTTATCGCAGGGCACTGAAGCTTTCTTT. It translates to CASSLSQGTEAFF.

The genes are TRBV7-2 and TRBJ2-3; 10 bases are shared with TRBD1. The CDR3 totals 15 residues. V shed 5 bases and J 7 bases; nucleotides not matched to a gene: 9. Germline assignment: CDR1 SGHTA and CDR2 FQGNSA. The CDR3 coding sequence is TGTGCCAGCAGCCCGACAGGGGGCGAGGGGTATACGCAGTATTTT. Protein product: CASSPTGGEGYTQYF.

The chain uses TRBV5-6 and TRBJ1-5, with D perhaps TRBD1 (6 bases). This CDR3 spans 14 amino acids. Germline CDR1 and CDR2: SGHDT and YYEEEE. V was trimmed by 0 bases and J by 3 bases, leaving 7 bases between them. The CDR3 protein is CASSLAGDNQPQHF. In DNA form, the CDR3 reads TGTGCCAGCAGCTTGGCAGGGGACAATCAGCCCCAGCATTTT.

V usage is TRBV6-1 and J usage is TRBJ2-1; D not resolved. V was cut by 6 bases and J by 4 bases, with 13 bases left in between. CDR1 is MNHNS and CDR2 is SASEGT in the germline V gene. There are 14 residues in the CDR3. The CDR3 nucleotides read TGTGCCAGCAGCATACCTCGCGGATACAATGAGCAGTTCTTC. Amino acid sequence: CASSIPRGYNEQFF.

This chain uses TRBV4-1 with TRBJ2-1; weak D call: TRBD2 (6 bases). Germline lookup yields CDR1 MGHRA and CDR2 YSYEKL. The ends were cut back, 1 base at V and 9 bases at J, with 10 bases in the middle. CDR3 length: 13 residues. The chain's CDR3 is CASSQVWRVEQFF. The CDR3 nucleotides are TGCGCCAGCAGCCAAGTTTGGAGGGTTGAGCAGTTCTTC.

This chain joins TRBV4-1 and TRBJ2-7, with 8 nucleotides matching TRBD2. Germline V lookup: CDR1 MGHRA, CDR2 YSYEKL. There are 17 residues in the CDR3. J lost 3 bases, V lost 2 bases, and 12 bases had no gene match. This chain's CDR3 is CASSQLATGTRFYEQYF. For the CDR3, the DNA is TGCGCCAGCAGCCAATTAGCTACCGGGACTAGGTTCTACGAGCAGTACTTC.

The chain couples TRBV5-6 to TRBJ2-1, with D possibly matching TRBD2 (6 bases). Trimming took 0 bases from V and 4 from J, leaving 11 bases between them. Per germline, CDR1 SGHDT and CDR2 YYEEEE. The CDR3 contains 15 residues. CDR3 bases: TGTGCCAGCAGCTTGGACCGAGGGACTTACAATGAGCAGTTCTTC. Amino acids: CASSLDRGTYNEQFF.

The V and J genes are TRBV30 and TRBJ2-6, with D possibly being TRBD2 (5 bases). The germline V gene has CDR1 GTSNPN and CDR2 SVGIG (reference sequence). The CDR3 consists of 17 residues. Trimming stripped 2 bases from V and 0 bases from J, with 14 bases between. CDR3 residues: CAWSFERTHSGANVLTF. The CDR3 coding sequence is TGTGCCTGGAGTTTCGAGAGGACTCACTCTGGGGCCAACGTCCTGACTTTC.

DNA for the CDR3: TGTGCCATCAGTGCCAGGAACGAAGAGACCCAGTACTTC. The encoded protein is CAISARNEETQYF. The chain is built from TRBV10-3 and TRBJ2-5; no firm D call. This CDR3 is built from 13 residues. Germline CDR1 ENHRY, CDR2 SYGVKD. V gave up 4 bases and J gave up 3 bases, with 9 bases separating them.

To note about this clone: An end of the junction does not agree with germline; a read error may underlie this. CDR3 DNA sequence: TGTGCCAGCAGTTACAGACAGGGGAACGCCGGGGAGCTGTTTTTT. It is translated as CASSYRQGNAGELFF. The chain couples TRBV6-5 to TRBJ2-2; 8 bases fit TRBD1. This CDR3 comprises 15 residues. Germline CDR1 is MNHEY and CDR2 is SVGAGI.

This chain uses TRBV27 with TRBJ1-4, with D tentatively TRBD1 (6 bases). The CDR3 has 15 residues. V was cut by 6 bases and J by 4 bases, with 15 bases left in between. Per germline, CDR1 MNHEY and CDR2 SMNVEV (reference sequence). In DNA form, the CDR3 reads TGTGCCAGCAGCCCCCGACAGGATCATAATGAAAAACTGTTTTTT. The encoded protein is CASSPRQDHNEKLFF.

The CDR3 protein is CASSFGLAGGGTGELFF. The CDR3 region has the DNA TGTGCCAGCAGCTTTGGACTAGCGGGAGGAGGCACCGGGGAGCTGTTTTTT. This chain joins TRBV11-2 and TRBJ2-2, with 14 bases identical to TRBD2. The J segment lost 4 bases and the V segment lost 3 bases, leaving 4 bases of the junction unmatched. The CDR3 consists of 17 residues. CDR1 and CDR2 from the germline V gene are SGHAT and FQNNGV.

This chain joins TRBV21-1 and TRBJ2-2; the table's D gene call, TRBD2, was not cross checked with the DNA. TRBV21-1 is termed a pseudogene. The CDR3 contains 17 residues. Here the CDR3 reads CASSKGRGSEVTGELFF. CDR3 coding DNA: TGTGCCAGCAGCAAAGGTAGAGGTTCGGAGGTCACCGGGGAGCTGTTTTTT.

The sample holds one count of this clone. The rearrangement uses TRBV6-5 and TRBJ2-7, with 12 bases aligning to TRBD2. Germline CDR1 is MNHEY and CDR2 is SVGAGI. V lost 6 bases to trimming and J lost 3 bases; unmatched junction nucleotides: 3. This CDR3 has 14 residues. DNA of the CDR3: TGTGCCAGCAGGTCGACTAGCGGGAGCTACGAGCAGTACTTC. Its protein is CASRSTSGSYEQYF.

This clone was picked up many times. The chain couples TRBV6-5 to TRBJ2-5; 10 bases are a match to TRBD2. Germline V gene data show CDR1 as MNHEY and CDR2 as SVGAGI. The V segment lost 3 bases and the J segment 5 bases; nucleotides outside the gene matches: 9. This CDR3 is built from 16 residues. The CDR3 spells CASSYMLAGGGETQYF. The DNA for the CDR3 is TGTGCCAGCAGTTATATGTTAGCGGGAGGCGGGGAGACCCAGTACTTC.

The chain recombines TRBV21-1 with TRBJ2-5; TRBD1 is taken as the D call from the table, unchecked against the DNA. TRBV21-1 is reported as a pseudogene. This CDR3 region has 16 residues. This CDR3 is CASSKRGTGEGETQYF. The CDR3, as DNA: TGTGCCAGCAGCAAACGGGGGACAGGGGAGGGAGAGACCCAGTACTTC.

Worth noting for this clone: This sample includes further DNA sequences coding for the same CDR3. CDR3 in amino acids: CASSVGAGGNNEQFF. CDR3 nucleotide sequence: TGTGCCAGCAGCGTAGGGGCGGGAGGAAACAATGAGCAGTTCTTC. The chain carries TRBV9 and TRBJ2-1, with 8 bases that match TRBD2. Losses at the gene ends were 0 bases for V and 5 bases for J; bases not matched to a gene: 4. Per germline, CDR1 SGDLS and CDR2 YYNGEE. The CDR3 covers 15 residues.

This chain joins TRBV27 and TRBJ2-2; D not resolved. V dropped 5 bases and J dropped 0 bases, with 4 bases sitting between them. The germline gives CDR1 MNHEY, CDR2 SMNVEV (reference sequence). The CDR3 runs to 13 residues. CDR3 amino acids: CASSRANTGELFF. CDR3 nucleotides: TGTGCCAGCAGTCGTGCGAACACCGGGGAGCTGTTTTTT.

The genes are TRBV19 and TRBJ2-2; 8 bases fit TRBD2. The CDR3 runs to 15 residues. The V and J ends lost 2 bases and 4 bases, in that order; junction bases with no gene match: 3. The V gene's germline CDR1 is LNHDA and CDR2 SQIVND (reference sequence). The CDR3 DNA sequence: TGTGCCAGTAGTATAACTAGCGGATTCACCGGGGAGCTGTTTTTT. It encodes CASSITSGFTGELFF.

The chain carries TRBV15 and TRBJ2-2, with 10 bases that match TRBD2. V gave up 1 base and J gave up 3 bases; unmatched junction bases: 5. There are 17 residues in the CDR3. Germline V gene sequence: CDR1 LNHNV, CDR2 YYDKDF (reference sequence). CDR3 in amino acids: CATSRAAGLADTGELFF. Written as DNA, the CDR3 is TGTGCCACCAGCAGAGCTGCCGGACTAGCGGACACCGGGGAGCTGTTTTTT.

This clone was seen only once. CDR3 coding DNA: TGTGCGACCGGGACTCGCAACTACGAGCAGTACTTC. Translating gives CATGTRNYEQYF. The chain uses TRBV13 and TRBJ2-7, with D perhaps matching TRBD2 (6 bases). The germline CDR1 and CDR2 sequences are PRHDT and FYEKMQ (reference sequence). The CDR3 has 12 amino acids.

The J gene is TRBJ1-1, the V gene TRBV14, with 7 positions matching TRBD1. Trimming cost V 4 bases and J 4 bases; bases outside gene matches: 6. The CDR3 is 14 amino acids. Germline V gene lookup returns CDR1 SGHDN and CDR2 FVKESK. This chain's CDR3 is CASSRANRGTEAFF. The CDR3 DNA reads as TGTGCCAGCAGCCGAGCCAACAGGGGCACTGAAGCTTTCTTT.

The chain uses TRBV6-5 and TRBJ2-5; D is possibly TRBD2 (5 bases). Germline V gene data show CDR1 as MNHEY and CDR2 as SVGAGI. The CDR3 sequence is 15 residues long. V was pared by 0 bases and J by 5 bases, with 13 bases between. The CDR3 loop is CASSYSNGLMETQYF. For the CDR3, the DNA is TGTGCCAGCAGTTACTCGAATGGACTCATGGAGACCCAGTACTTC.

This chain uses TRBV4-1 with TRBJ2-7; a possible D gene is TRBD1 (5 bases). V was clipped by 1 base and J by 3 bases, with 10 bases between them. CDR3 length: 14 residues. Germline V CDR1 and CDR2: MGHRA, YSYEKL. In DNA form, the CDR3 reads TGCGCCAGCAGCCAAGCCGACAGCCACTACGAGCAGTACTTC. Translation gives CASSQADSHYEQYF.

This rearrangement joins TRBV13 to TRBJ2-2; 7 bases are shared with TRBD1. Germline V gene lookup returns CDR1 PRHDT and CDR2 FYEKMQ (reference sequence). CDR3 length equals 17 residues. Trimming took 0 bases from V and 4 from J; bases not matched to a gene: 8. Written as DNA, the CDR3 is TGTGCCAGCAGCTTAGGCCCACAGGGGACGGGCACCGGGGAGCTGTTTTTT. This translates into CASSLGPQGTGTGELFF.

V usage is TRBV10-3 and J usage is TRBJ2-5, with 8 positions matching TRBD1. CDR3 length: 19 amino acids. Trimming took 4 bases from V and 2 from J; bases not matched to a gene: 18. The V gene's germline CDR1 is ENHRY and CDR2 SYGVKD. For the CDR3, the DNA is TGTGCCATCAGTGGGGCGACAGGGGAAGATATCTACGATCAAGAGACCCAGTACTTC. This gives the protein CAISGATGEDIYDQETQYF.

This rearrangement joins TRBV6-5 to TRBJ2-1; 8 bases fit TRBD1. Germline V CDR1 and CDR2: MNHEY, SVGAGI. This CDR3 has 15 amino acids. Trimming at V came to 6 bases and at J to 4 bases, leaving 8 bases not matched to a gene. The CDR3 region is CASRTDRGSYNEQFF. DNA of the CDR3: TGTGCCAGCAGAACCGACAGGGGATCTTACAATGAGCAGTTCTTC.

This rearrangement joins TRBV13 to TRBJ2-1; D is possibly TRBD1 (6 bases). V lost 4 bases, J lost 4 bases, and 11 bases lay in between. Germline values: CDR1 PRHDT, CDR2 FYEKMQ (reference sequence). The CDR3 runs to 14 residues. CDR3 in amino acids: CASSYTTGYNEQFF. The CDR3 DNA sequence: TGTGCCAGCAGCTACACGACAGGATACAATGAGCAGTTCTTC.

The genes are TRBV5-1 and TRBJ2-3; 10 bases are shared with TRBD2. The length of the CDR3 is 16 residues. Germline-derived CDR1 and CDR2 are SGHRS and YFSETQ. Unmatched junction bases numbered 6, after V lost 0 bases and J lost 5 bases. CDR3 residues: CASSLGAGGPGDTQYF. Here the CDR3 DNA reads TGCGCCAGCAGCTTGGGAGCGGGAGGGCCTGGAGATACGCAGTATTTT.